This T cell receptor beta chain was found in a study of Ad26.COV2.S vaccination and SARS-CoV-2 variants. Documented treatment: about 20 received Ad26.COV2.S at low or high dose, single or two shots; about 5 received placebo; per-sample allocation not given. Sampling took place 63 days after the first vaccine or placebo injection. Sequenced by immunoSEQ multiplex PCR; TCRdb stores in-frame clones only, minus some. The table lists 400,000 to 500,000 clones, around 89% of them singletons. The receptor was derived from a person aged 18-60 years who received the Ad26.COV2.S COVID-19 vaccine or a placebo. The sample was peripheral blood, taken in a trial of Ad26.COV2.S vaccine versus placebo.

For the CDR3, the DNA is TGTGCCAGCAGTGAGTCGGGGACATTCTACGAGCAGTACTTC. Translated: CASSESGTFYEQYF. The genes are TRBV6-1 and TRBJ2-7, with D tentatively TRBD1 (6 bases). Between the trimmed V and J ends, which lost 3 bases and 3 bases, there was a span of 12 bases. The CDR3 covers 14 residues. Germline loops: CDR1 MNHNS, CDR2 SASEGT.